This T cell receptor (beta chain) stems from a study of blood T cell repertoires in COVID-19. There are 14 residues in the CDR3. Germline CDR1 and CDR2: LGHDT and YNNKEL (reference sequence). V lost 1 base and J lost 9; bases outside the gene matches: 7. Participants came from some 23 US areas, aged about 18 to 95 years. Recovery meant two consecutive negative NP/OP PCR tests, professional clearance, or resolved symptoms. As handled by the study authors: Using reference gene primer amplification, nucleated cell counts were estimated. Sequenced by immunoSEQ multiplex PCR; TCRdb stores in-frame clones only, minus some. V, J and clone size are those of that table, while D and trimming were read from the DNA. The sample includes 110,000 to 150,000 clones, 86% seen only once; the top ten take around 4.2%.

Sequencing input: PBMCs or T cells enriched from blood (not recorded which). The chain recombines TRBV3-1 (or the pseudogene TRBV3-2) with TRBJ2-7, with 9 positions matching TRBD1. The clonotype was recovered from a man in his fifties or sixties who had recovered from COVID-19. Written as DNA, the CDR3 is TGTGCCAGCAGCCAAGGGACAGGGGCCACCCGGCAGTACGTC. This codes for CASSQGTGATRQYV.